These T cell receptor beta chains were read from a single sample in a study of blood T cell repertoires in COVID-19. Method: immunoSEQ multiplex PCR; TCRdb's copy keeps in-frame clones and lacks some. Seen here are 310,000 or so clones, around 87% observed once, and the top ten hold 1%. The source material was peripheral blood. All receptors come from a man in his forties or fifties with active or convalescent COVID-19. Each CDR3 is given with its conserved first and last residue. The D gene is left open where the match is weak. For some rows the clone size is stated as once, few or many, or as a class when expanded; others skip it.

TGCGCCAGCAGCCTCGGACAGGGGACGGCTTTCTTT,CASSLGQGTAFF,TRBD1,.,TRBV5-1,TRBJ1-1
TGTGCCAGCAAAGGGCAGACAGGGAACACCGGGGAGCTGTTTTTT,CASKGQTGNTGELFF,.,.,TRBV27,TRBJ2-2
TGTGCCAGCAGTACCCGGACAGGGCGCGTCTATGGCTACACCTTC,CASSTRTGRVYGYTF,TRBD1,many,TRBV6-2/TRBV6-3,TRBJ1-2
TGTGCCAGCAGTTTCCCTCCGACAGGGATCCCCTACGAGCAGTACTTC,CASSFPPTGIPYEQYF,TRBD1,.,TRBV6-2/TRBV6-3,TRBJ2-7
TGTGCCAGCAGACCGCCGTTCCGGGACTTTCACGCGGAGACCCAGTACTTC,CASRPPFRDFHAETQYF,.,.,TRBV7-9,TRBJ2-5
TGTGCCAGCAGTGACGTGACAGGGCGGGTCTATGGCTACACCTTC,CASSDVTGRVYGYTF,TRBD1,.,TRBV25-1,TRBJ1-2
TGTGCCAGCAATCTAGGGACAGGGGCCCACTACGAGCAGTACTTC,CASNLGTGAHYEQYF,TRBD1,.,TRBV6-4,TRBJ2-7
TGTGCCAGCAGTTTATTAGGGGAGGGCGGTCAGCCCCAGCATTTT,CASSLLGEGGQPQHF,.,.,TRBV28,TRBJ1-5
TGTGCCAGCACCACCCCGGACCTCGACAGGACAAGCGGGAGAATCGGGGAGCTGTTTTTT,CASTTPDLDRTSGRIGELFF,TRBD2,.,TRBV28,TRBJ2-2
TGTGCCACCAGTGACACCGGACAGGTCAATGAGCAGTTCTTC,CATSDTGQVNEQFF,TRBD1,.,TRBV24-1,TRBJ2-1
TGTGCCAGCAGAACTAGGGGACAGATGAACACTGAAGCTTTCTTT,CASRTRGQMNTEAFF,TRBD1,.,TRBV28,TRBJ1-1
TGTGCCAGCAGCTTGGGGGCCTTAGCGGGCACCTACGAGCAGTACTTC,CASSLGALAGTYEQYF,TRBD2,.,TRBV5-4,TRBJ2-7
TGTGCCAGTTCACGCGGGGCGAACACTGAAGCTTTCTTT,CASSRGANTEAFF,.,.,TRBV18,TRBJ1-1
TGTGCCAGCAGCGTAGACCGGACTAGCGGGAGCAGGTCATTGTTGGATGAGCAGTTCTTC,CASSVDRTSGSRSLLDEQFF,TRBD2,.,TRBV9,TRBJ2-1
TGTGCCAGCAGTTACTCAATAGTCAGGGGTGCCTACGAGCAGTACTTC,CASSYSIVRGAYEQYF,.,.,TRBV6-5,TRBJ2-7
TGTGCCAGCAGGGGGGGGGAGACCCAGTACTTC,CASRGGETQYF,TRBD2,.,TRBV27,TRBJ2-5
TGTGCCAGCAGTAGGGCCCGGGCGGGCTTGGATGAGCAGTTCTTC,CASSRARAGLDEQFF,.,.,TRBV6-5,TRBJ2-1
TGTGCCACCAGCAGAGTTCGGGGGTCGGACACTGAAGCTTTCTTT,CATSRVRGSDTEAFF,.,.,TRBV15,TRBJ1-1
TGTGCCAGTAGTATGTGGCGGGGTGCCGACTCAACTAATGAAAAACTGTTTTTT,CASSMWRGADSTNEKLFF,.,.,TRBV19,TRBJ1-4
TGCGCCAGCAGCCAGGGGACAGGCAATCAGCCCCAGCATTTT,CASSQGTGNQPQHF,TRBD1,.,TRBV4-3,TRBJ1-5
TGCGCCACCCGACTAAACTCCTACAATGAGCAGTTCTTC,CATRLNSYNEQFF,.,.,TRBV5-1,TRBJ2-1
TGTGCCAGCACCCCCGGGGGGTGGGAGACCCAGTACTTC,CASTPGGWETQYF,.,.,TRBV12-1,TRBJ2-5
TGTGCCAGTAGAGCCGACACTTACCGGGGACAGTTGTTTCCCACTGAAGCTTTCTTT,CASRADTYRGQLFPTEAFF,TRBD1,.,TRBV19,TRBJ1-1
TGTGCCAGCACCCCGGCTAGCGTAGAGACCCAGTACTTC,CASTPASVETQYF,.,.,TRBV28,TRBJ2-5
TGTGCCAGCAGCCCCGATCCCACCATACTGAGCACAGATACGCAGTATTTT,CASSPDPTILSTDTQYF,.,.,TRBV9,TRBJ2-3
TGTGCCAGCAGTCTTACTAGCGGGGGATCCTACAATGAGCAGTTCTTC,CASSLTSGGSYNEQFF,TRBD2,.,TRBV28,TRBJ2-1
TGTGCCACCAGTGGCTCAGGTAGCAATCAGCCCCAGCATTTT,CATSGSGSNQPQHF,.,.,TRBV24-1,TRBJ1-5
TGTGCCAGCAGCCAAGAGTACGGTTCTAGGGGGAACACTGAAGCTTTCTTT,CASSQEYGSRGNTEAFF,.,.,TRBV4-2,TRBJ1-1
TGTGCCAGCAGTCCCCTGGGACAGGGAGCAGATACGCAGTATTTT,CASSPLGQGADTQYF,TRBD1,.,TRBV28,TRBJ2-3
TGTGCCTGGAGTGACCTCTTTCCGGGACAGGGGAACACCGGGGAGCTGTTTTTT,CAWSDLFPGQGNTGELFF,TRBD1,.,TRBV30,TRBJ2-2
TGTGCCAGCAGTTTCGGGACAGGGGGCGCGAGAGGAATGAATCAGCCCCAGCATTTT,CASSFGTGGARGMNQPQHF,TRBD1,.,TRBV28,TRBJ1-5
TGTGCCAGCAGCCCCCTCGGGACAGGGGAGAGCGGGGAGCTGTTTTTT,CASSPLGTGESGELFF,TRBD1,.,TRBV7-9,TRBJ2-2
TGCAGCGTTGAAGCCCCGCAGGAAGGAGAAAAACTGTTTTTT,CSVEAPQEGEKLFF,.,.,TRBV29-1,TRBJ1-4
TGTGCCAGCAGCGCTACCTACGAGCAGTACTTC,CASSATYEQYF,.,.,TRBV28,TRBJ2-7
TGTGCCAGCAGTTATTTACAATACACCGGGGAGCTGTTTTTT,CASSYLQYTGELFF,.,.,TRBV6-2/TRBV6-3,TRBJ2-2